This T cell receptor beta chain was found in a study of blood T cell repertoires in COVID-19. At the level of the study: COVID-19 samples collected from the United States, Italy and Spain covered acute and convalescent phases. PBMCs, B-cell-depleted T cells, or T cells provided the cDNA or gDNA that made up the material.

V shed 1 base and J shed 4 bases, with 8 bases lying between them. Germline CDR1 is LGHDT and CDR2 is YNNKEL (reference sequence). The CDR3 loop spans 15 amino acids. Original processing notes: Scientists estimated how many nucleated cells there were by amplifying reference gene primers. Assay used: immunoSEQ multiplex PCR; TCRdb lists only in-frame clones, some missing. Clone size and the V and J calls come from that table; the DNA yielded D and trimming. The sample shows just under 150,000 clones, more than 75% of them seen only once. The sample comprised peripheral blood. This sequence was found in a human donor with acute or convalescent COVID-19. The donor label of this sample is uncertain. V is TRBV3-1 (or the pseudogene TRBV3-2) and J is TRBJ1-6; D unclear. In DNA form, the CDR3 reads TGTGCCAGCAGCCAAGTTCTGGCTTATAATTCACCCCTCCACTTT. Its translation: CASSQVLAYNSPLHF.